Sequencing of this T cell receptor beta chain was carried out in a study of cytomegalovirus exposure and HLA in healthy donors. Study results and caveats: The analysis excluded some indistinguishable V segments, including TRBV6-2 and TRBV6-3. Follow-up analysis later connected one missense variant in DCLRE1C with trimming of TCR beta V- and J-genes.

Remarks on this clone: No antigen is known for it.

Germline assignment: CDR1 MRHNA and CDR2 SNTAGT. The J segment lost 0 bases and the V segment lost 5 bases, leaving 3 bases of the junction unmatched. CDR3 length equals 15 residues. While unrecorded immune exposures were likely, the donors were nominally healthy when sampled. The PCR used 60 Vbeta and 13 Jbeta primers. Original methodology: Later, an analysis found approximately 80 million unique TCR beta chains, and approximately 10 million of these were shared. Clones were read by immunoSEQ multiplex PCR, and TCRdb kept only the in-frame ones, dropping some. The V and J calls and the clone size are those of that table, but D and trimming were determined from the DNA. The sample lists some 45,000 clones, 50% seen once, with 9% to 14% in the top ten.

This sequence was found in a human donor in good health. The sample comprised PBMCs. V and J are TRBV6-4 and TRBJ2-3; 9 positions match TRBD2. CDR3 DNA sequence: TGTGCCAGCAGTCCTACTAGCGGGAGCACAGATACGCAGTATTTT. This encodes CASSPTSGSTDTQYF.